This T cell receptor (beta chain) came from a study of T cell responses to AZD1222 COVID-19 vaccine. Study-level points and caveats: There were vaccine-associated CD4 TCRs across spike, dominant at 160-218 and 743-854.

The data were produced by immunoSEQ multiplex PCR, yet TCRdb's version contains in-frame clones alone and is incomplete. In the table there are some 20,000 clones, approximately 88% of which are singletons. This clone was picked up one time. What it binds is unknown. The CDR3 has 18 amino acids. The germline gives CDR1 LNHDA, CDR2 SQIVND (reference sequence). Trimming shortened V by 1 base and J by 0 bases, and 16 bases separated the two germline ends. Second-dose timings of about 4 or about 12 weeks were pooled. This specimen consisted of peripheral blood, obtained 28 days after the second AZD1222 dose. V is TRBV19 and J is TRBJ1-5; D may be TRBD1 (5 bases). This receptor was taken from an adult who received the AZD1222 COVID-19 vaccine. This CDR3 reads CASSIAPIQGYSNQPQHF. CDR3 coding DNA: TGTGCCAGTAGTATAGCCCCCATCCAGGGATATAGCAATCAGCCCCAGCATTTT.